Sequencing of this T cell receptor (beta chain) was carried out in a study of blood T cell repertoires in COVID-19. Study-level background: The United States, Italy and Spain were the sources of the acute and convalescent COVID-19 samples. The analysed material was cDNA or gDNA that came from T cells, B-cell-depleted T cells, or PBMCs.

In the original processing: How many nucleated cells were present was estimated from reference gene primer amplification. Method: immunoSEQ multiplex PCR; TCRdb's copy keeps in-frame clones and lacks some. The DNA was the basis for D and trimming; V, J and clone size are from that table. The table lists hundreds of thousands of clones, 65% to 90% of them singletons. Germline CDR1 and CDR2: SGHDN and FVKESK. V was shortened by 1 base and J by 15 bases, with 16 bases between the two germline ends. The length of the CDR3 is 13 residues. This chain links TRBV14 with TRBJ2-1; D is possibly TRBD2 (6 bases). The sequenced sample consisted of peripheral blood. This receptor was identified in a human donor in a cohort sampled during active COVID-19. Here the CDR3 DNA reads TGTGCCAGCAGCCAAGTCCCGGGACTGCCACGGTTCTTC. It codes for CASSQVPGLPRFF.